This TCR beta chain was sequenced during a study of T cell responses to AZD1222 COVID-19 vaccine. The wider study: Second-dose recipients at about 4 or about 12 weeks were treated as one pooled group. Study-wide results and caveats: Spike as a whole was targeted by vaccine-associated CD4 TCRs, dominant at 160-218 and 743-854. Reportedly, nearly half of unique spike TCRs recognized epitopes outside B.1.351/B.1.1.7 mutations. The sample set comprised mostly white British donors with more females, and clonal diversity was possibly underestimated.

Trimming removed 4 bases at V and 0 bases at J, with 6 bases between. CDR1 MGHDK and CDR2 SYGVNS come from the germline V gene. CDR3 length: 13 amino acids. Note on this clone: Its antigen remains unknown. The identical CDR3 is also encoded by other nucleotide sequences in the sample.

TCRdb keeps only in-frame clones here, not all; method: immunoSEQ multiplex PCR. This table holds some 170,000 clones, less than 90% found once. The chain combines TRBV25-1 with TRBJ1-1; D may be TRBD1 (5 bases). Sequenced material: peripheral blood, taken on day 0 of AZD1222 vaccination. This sequence originates from an adult in good health. The DNA of the CDR3 is TGTGCCAGCAGTGCGACAGTGAACACTGAAGCTTTCTTT. As protein: CASSATVNTEAFF.